The rows below give T cell receptor beta chains drawn from one sample of a study of human T cells and chemical hapten exposure. In TCRdb, the RACE reads were re-called with MiXCR into one record per CDR3 protein. The table records fewer than 350,000 distinct CDR3 sequences, roughly 7.4% of them present only once. This material consisted of whole blood, taken in connection with sensitization to the hapten diphenylcyclopropenone (DPC). The receptor set was obtained from a man younger than 30 with alopecia areata. Some clones in this sample may be carry-over from other donors' samples. Both conserved end residues are part of each CDR3. The D gene is left open where the match is weak. Rows give clone size only sometimes, using once, few, many, or a class for an expanded clone.

j_gene	v_gene	d_gene	abundance	CDR3aa	CDR3nt
TRBJ2-5	TRBV10-3	TRBD2	NA	CAISEGLAKETQYF	TGTGCCATCAGTGAGGGACTAGCAAAAGAGACCCAGTACTTC
TRBJ2-1	TRBV24-1	TRBD1	few	CATSVLGTGDNEQFF	TGTGCCACCAGTGTCCTGGGGACAGGGGACAATGAGCAGTTCTTC
TRBJ1-2	TRBV12-3/TRBV12-4	NA	few	CASSIRRDVNYGYTF	TGTGCCAGCAGTATTCGACGGGATGTTAACTATGGCTACACCTTC
TRBJ2-5	TRBV12-3/TRBV12-4	NA	NA	CASSLYREQETQYF	TGTGCCAGCAGTCTCTACAGGGAACAAGAGACCCAGTACTTC
TRBJ2-3	TRBV6-2/TRBV6-3	NA	few	CASSYSRSSGPTDTQYF	TGTGCCAGCAGTTACTCGAGGTCGTCGGGCCCCACAGATACGCAGTATTTT
TRBJ2-2	TRBV9	NA	many	CASSVGQNTGELFF	TGTGCCAGCAGCGTAGGCCAAAACACCGGGGAGCTGTTTTTT
TRBJ1-3	TRBV4-1	NA	many	CASSQDTGRGNTIYF	TGCGCCAGCAGCCAAGATACCGGTCGTGGAAACACCATATATTTT
TRBJ1-6	TRBV2	NA	many	CASSERRGASPLHF	TGTGCCAGCAGTGAAAGGAGGGGGGCCTCACCCCTCCACTTT
TRBJ2-3	TRBV9	NA	many	CASSFRTNTEFVDTQYF	TGTGCCAGCAGCTTCCGAACAAATACTGAATTTGTAGATACGCAGTATTTT
TRBJ1-5	TRBV6-2/TRBV6-3	NA	NA	CASSYRGSNQPQHF	TGTGCCAGCAGTTACCGGGGTAGCAATCAGCCCCAGCATTTT
TRBJ1-6	TRBV12-3/TRBV12-4	NA	many	CASSLNNSPLHF	TGTGCCAGCAGTTTAAATAATTCACCCCTCCACTTT
TRBJ2-5	TRBV5-1	NA	NA	CASSSGTQKETQYF	TGCGCCAGCAGCTCGGGGACCCAGAAAGAGACCCAGTACTTC
TRBJ2-1	TRBV12-3/TRBV12-4	TRBD2	NA	CASSPGLVFNEQFF	TGTGCCAGCAGTCCGGGACTAGTATTCAATGAGCAGTTCTTC
TRBJ1-4	TRBV4-1	NA	few	CASSQSSRGEKLFF	TGCGCCAGCAGCCAGAGTTCACGGGGAGAAAAACTGTTTTTT
TRBJ2-3	TRBV7-6	NA	few	CASSFRLGTDTQYF	TGTGCCAGCAGCTTCCGACTGGGCACAGATACGCAGTATTTT
TRBJ1-2	TRBV27	NA	few	CASRPFTAIPNYGYTF	TGTGCCAGCAGGCCCTTTACAGCGATCCCTAACTATGGCTACACCTTC
TRBJ1-4	TRBV7-8	NA	few	CASSLGAGTTNEKLFF	TGTGCCAGCAGCTTAGGGGCAGGGACAACTAATGAAAAACTGTTTTTT
TRBJ2-3	TRBV10-1	NA	NA	CASSESGRPDTQYF	TGCGCCAGCAGTGAGTCGGGGCGCCCAGATACGCAGTATTTT
TRBJ1-2	TRBV2	NA	few	CASTLIGLWGANYGYTF	TGTGCCAGCACCCTAATCGGTCTCTGGGGGGCTAACTATGGCTACACCTTC
TRBJ1-1	TRBV7-8	NA	NA	CASSLGMGLGTEAFF	TGTGCCAGCAGCTTAGGCATGGGTTTAGGCACTGAAGCTTTCTTT
TRBJ1-6	TRBV5-7	TRBD1	many	CASSPGQYSPLHF	TGTGCCAGCAGCCCGGGACAGTACTCACCCCTCCACTTT
TRBJ1-1	TRBV4-1	NA	few	CASSQPGAGVNTEAFF	TGCGCCAGCAGCCAACCGGGGGCTGGGGTCAACACTGAAGCTTTCTTT
TRBJ1-6	TRBV12-3/TRBV12-4	NA	NA	CASSLSSSPLHF	TGTGCCAGCAGTTTAAGTTCTTCACCCCTCCACTTT
TRBJ1-1	TRBV29-1	NA	many	CSVLLRQGENTEAFF	TGCAGCGTTCTTTTACGGCAGGGTGAAAACACTGAAGCTTTCTTT
TRBJ2-3	TRBV21-1	NA	NA	CASSKVAGGTDTQYF	NA
TRBJ2-5	TRBV5-1	NA	few	CASSDGGRGQETQYF	TGCGCCAGCAGCGACGGCGGAAGGGGCCAAGAGACCCAGTACTTC
TRBJ2-7	TRBV4-3	NA	few	CASSQDQASGQYEQYF	TGCGCCAGCAGCCAGGATCAGGCTTCGGGACAATACGAGCAGTACTTC
TRBJ2-3	TRBV2	TRBD2	NA	CASSKAGELGTQYF	TGTGCCAGCAGTAAAGCGGGGGAATTAGGTACGCAGTATTTT
TRBJ1-1	TRBV28	NA	NA	CASSPWGVRDTEAFF	TGTGCCAGCAGTCCATGGGGGGTTAGGGACACTGAAGCTTTCTTT
TRBJ1-6	TRBV20-1	TRBD1	many	CSARKTGGISPLHF	TGCAGTGCTAGAAAGACAGGGGGTATTTCACCCCTCCACTTT
TRBJ2-5	TRBV9	NA	many	CASSVGITNQETQYF	TGTGCCAGCAGCGTAGGGATCACAAACCAAGAGACCCAGTACTTC
TRBJ2-4	TRBV7-2	NA	NA	CASSHQTLLSLPKSIQYF	TGTGCCAGCAGCCACCAAACACTTTTGAGTCTACCAAAGAGCATTCAGTACTTC
TRBJ1-2	TRBV7-3	TRBD1	NA	CASSSRDRVHGYTF	TGTGCCAGCAGCTCCCGAGACAGGGTCCATGGCTACACCTTC
TRBJ1-6	TRBV5-4	NA	few	CASSPEARSSYNSPLHF	TGTGCCAGCAGCCCGGAGGCAAGGAGCTCCTATAATTCACCCCTCCACTTT
TRBJ1-4	TRBV7-9	NA	few	CASSLEMGASNEKLFF	TGTGCCAGCAGCTTAGAGATGGGGGCGTCTAATGAAAAACTGTTTTTT
TRBJ2-6	TRBV28	NA	NA	CASSFTFARDYGRSGANVLTF	TGTGCCAGCAGTTTCACTTTCGCGCGTGATTACGGGCGCTCTGGGGCCAACGTCCTGACTTTC
TRBJ1-3	TRBV10-3	NA	few	CAISSASSGNTIYF	TGTGCCATCTCGTCCGCGAGCTCTGGAAACACCATATATTTT
TRBJ2-7	TRBV20-1	TRBD2	many	CSAPPGGSSYEQYF	TGCAGTGCTCCCCCCGGGGGGAGCTCCTACGAGCAGTACTTC
TRBJ2-7	TRBV7-9	NA	NA	CASSLGPRVRIEQYF	TGTGCCAGCAGCTTAGGTCCCCGCGTACGGATAGAGCAGTACTTC
TRBJ2-1	TRBV20-1	TRBD1	NA	CSAVARDRVWNEQFF	TGCAGTGCTGTCGCCCGGGACAGGGTCTGGAATGAGCAGTTCTTC
TRBJ2-7	TRBV4-1	NA	NA	CASSQLPGLEQYF	TGCGCCAGCAGCCAGCTCCCGGGACTCGAGCAGTACTTC